This T cell receptor (beta chain) was profiled in a study of siplizumab effects on memory and regulatory T cells. Method: immunoSEQ multiplex PCR; TCRdb's copy keeps in-frame clones and lacks some. Among about 100,000 clones listed, around 90% were seen once. Study-level findings and limits: An assignable naive or memory phenotype was lacking in roughly 75-95% of proliferating CD4+ or CD8+ clones.

In this sample, this clone turned up once. Its antigen remains unidentified. From germline, CDR1 is LNHDA and CDR2 SQIVND (reference sequence). This CDR3 spans 13 amino acids. Deletions cut 4 bases from V and 3 bases from J, with 9 bases between. Specimen: non-Treg CD4+ T cells sorted from blood. The chain recombines TRBV19 with TRBJ1-1; no clear D. The receptor's source is a human donor in good health. In DNA, the CDR3 is TGTGCCAGTAGTACACGGTGGGACACTGAAGCTTTCTTT. This gives the protein CASSTRWDTEAFF.